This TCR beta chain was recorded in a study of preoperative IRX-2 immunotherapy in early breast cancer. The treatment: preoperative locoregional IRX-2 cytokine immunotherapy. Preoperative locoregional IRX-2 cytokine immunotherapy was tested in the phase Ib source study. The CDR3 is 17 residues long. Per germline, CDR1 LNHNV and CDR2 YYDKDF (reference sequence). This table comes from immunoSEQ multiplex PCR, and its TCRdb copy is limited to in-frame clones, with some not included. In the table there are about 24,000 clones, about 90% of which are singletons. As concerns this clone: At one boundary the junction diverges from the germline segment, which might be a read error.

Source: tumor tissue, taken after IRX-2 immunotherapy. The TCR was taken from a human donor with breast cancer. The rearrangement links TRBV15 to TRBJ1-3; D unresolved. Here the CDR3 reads CATSRDYPVMHGTTIYF. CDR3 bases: TGTGCCACCAGCAGAGATTACCCAGTCATGCACGGAACCACCATATATTTT.